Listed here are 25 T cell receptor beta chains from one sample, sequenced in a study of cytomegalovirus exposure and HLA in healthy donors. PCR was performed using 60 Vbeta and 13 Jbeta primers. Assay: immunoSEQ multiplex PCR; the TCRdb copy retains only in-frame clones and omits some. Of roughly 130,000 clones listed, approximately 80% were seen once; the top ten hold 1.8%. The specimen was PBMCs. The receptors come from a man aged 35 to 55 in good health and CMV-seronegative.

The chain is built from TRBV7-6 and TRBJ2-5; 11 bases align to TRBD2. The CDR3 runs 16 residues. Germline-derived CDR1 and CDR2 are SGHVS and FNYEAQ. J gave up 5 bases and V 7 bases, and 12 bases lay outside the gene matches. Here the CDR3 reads CASMASSSGGRETQYF. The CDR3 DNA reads TGTGCCAGCATGGCCAGTTCTAGCGGGGGGAGGGAGACCCAGTACTTC.

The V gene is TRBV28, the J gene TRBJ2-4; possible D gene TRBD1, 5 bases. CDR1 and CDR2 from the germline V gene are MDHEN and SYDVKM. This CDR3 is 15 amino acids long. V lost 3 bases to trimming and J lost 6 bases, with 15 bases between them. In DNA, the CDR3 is TGTGCCAGCAGTTTGAGTGCAGGGTTTGGAAACATTCAGTACTTC. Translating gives CASSLSAGFGNIQYF.

As DNA, the CDR3 is TGTGCCAGCAGCTTTGGGCGGGGGGGCGGGTCCCAGTACTTC. This gives the protein CASSFGRGGGSQYF. The chain employs TRBV7-2 and TRBJ2-5, with 9 bases fitting TRBD2. CDR1 is SGHTA and CDR2 is FQGNSA in the germline V gene. The V segment lost 3 bases and the J segment 9 bases; nucleotides outside the gene matches: 8. CDR3 length: 14 amino acids.

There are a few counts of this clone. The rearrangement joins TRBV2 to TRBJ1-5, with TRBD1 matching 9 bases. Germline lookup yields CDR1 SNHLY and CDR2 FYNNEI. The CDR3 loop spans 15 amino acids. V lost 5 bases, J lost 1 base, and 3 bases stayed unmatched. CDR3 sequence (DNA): TGTGCCAGCAGTCGCGGGACAGGGAGCAATCAGCCCCAGCATTTT. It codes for CASSRGTGSNQPQHF.

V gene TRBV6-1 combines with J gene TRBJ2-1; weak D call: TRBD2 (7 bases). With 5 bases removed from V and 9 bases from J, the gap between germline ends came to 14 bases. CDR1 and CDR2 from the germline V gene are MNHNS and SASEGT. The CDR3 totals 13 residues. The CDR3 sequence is CASSPGRGLEQFF. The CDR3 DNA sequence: TGTGCCAGCAGTCCGGGGCGGGGGCTTGAGCAGTTCTTC.

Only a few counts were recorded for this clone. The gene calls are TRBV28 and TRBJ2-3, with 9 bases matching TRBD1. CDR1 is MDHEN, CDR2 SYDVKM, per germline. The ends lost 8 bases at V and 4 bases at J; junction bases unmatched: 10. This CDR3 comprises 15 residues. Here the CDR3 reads CASFPGTGFADTQYF. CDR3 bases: TGTGCCAGCTTCCCCGGGACAGGGTTTGCAGATACGCAGTATTTT.

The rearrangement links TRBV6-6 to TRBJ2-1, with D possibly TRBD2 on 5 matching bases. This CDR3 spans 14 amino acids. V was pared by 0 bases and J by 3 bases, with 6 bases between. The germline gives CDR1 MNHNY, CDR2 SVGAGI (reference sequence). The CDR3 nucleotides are TGTGCCAGCAGTTACTCGAGCGGCTACAATGAGCAGTTCTTC. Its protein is CASSYSSGYNEQFF.

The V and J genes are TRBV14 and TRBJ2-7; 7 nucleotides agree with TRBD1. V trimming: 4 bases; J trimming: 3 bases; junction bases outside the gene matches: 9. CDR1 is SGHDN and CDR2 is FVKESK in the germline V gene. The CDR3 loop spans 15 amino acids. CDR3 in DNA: TGTGCCAGCAGCCTCTCGGATCGGGACAGCTACGAGCAGTACTTC. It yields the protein CASSLSDRDSYEQYF.

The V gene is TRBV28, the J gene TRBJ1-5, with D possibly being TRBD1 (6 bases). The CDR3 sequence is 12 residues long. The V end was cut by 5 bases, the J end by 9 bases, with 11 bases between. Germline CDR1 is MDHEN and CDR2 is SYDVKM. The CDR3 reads CASSRTGPPQHF. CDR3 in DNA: TGTGCCAGCAGTCGTACAGGGCCGCCCCAGCATTTT.

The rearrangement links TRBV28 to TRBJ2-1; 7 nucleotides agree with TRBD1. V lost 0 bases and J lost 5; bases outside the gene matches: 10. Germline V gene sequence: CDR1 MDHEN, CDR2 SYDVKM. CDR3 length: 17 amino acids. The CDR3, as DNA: TGTGCCAGCAGTTTATGGTCGGGCAGGGGGTCCCACAATGAGCAGTTCTTC. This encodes CASSLWSGRGSHNEQFF.

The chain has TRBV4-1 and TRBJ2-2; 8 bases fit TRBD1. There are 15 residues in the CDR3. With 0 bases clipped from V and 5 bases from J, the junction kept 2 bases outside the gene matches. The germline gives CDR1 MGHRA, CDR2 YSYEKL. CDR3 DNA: TGCGCCAGCAGCCAAGAGACAGGGGTAACCGGGGAGCTGTTTTTT. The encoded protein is CASSQETGVTGELFF.

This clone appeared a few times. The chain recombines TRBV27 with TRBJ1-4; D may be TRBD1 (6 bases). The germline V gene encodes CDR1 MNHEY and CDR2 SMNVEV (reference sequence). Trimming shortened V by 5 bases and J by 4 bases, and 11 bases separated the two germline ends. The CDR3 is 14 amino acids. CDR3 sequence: CASSVQGNNEKLFF. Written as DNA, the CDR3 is TGTGCCAGCAGTGTTCAGGGGAATAATGAAAAACTGTTTTTT.

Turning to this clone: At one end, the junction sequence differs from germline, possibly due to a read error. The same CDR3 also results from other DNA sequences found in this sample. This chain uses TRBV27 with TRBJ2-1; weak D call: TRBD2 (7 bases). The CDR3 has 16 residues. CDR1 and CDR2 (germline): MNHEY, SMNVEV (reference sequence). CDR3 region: CASSFRGASSYNEQFF. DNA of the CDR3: TGCGCCAGCAGTTTTCGGGGGGCGAGCTCCTACAATGAGCAGTTCTTC.

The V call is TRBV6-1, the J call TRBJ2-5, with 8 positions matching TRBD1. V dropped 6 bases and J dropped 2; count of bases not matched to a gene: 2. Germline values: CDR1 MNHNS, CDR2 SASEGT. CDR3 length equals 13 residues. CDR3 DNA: TGTGCCAGCAGGAGGACAGGGCAAGAGACCCAGTACTTC. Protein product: CASRRTGQETQYF.

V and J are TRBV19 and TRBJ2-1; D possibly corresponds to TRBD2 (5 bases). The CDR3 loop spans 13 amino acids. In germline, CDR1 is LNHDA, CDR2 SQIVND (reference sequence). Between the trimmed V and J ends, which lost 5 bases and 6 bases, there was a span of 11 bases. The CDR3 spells CASSPGGGNEQFF. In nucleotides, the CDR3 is TGTGCCAGTAGTCCGGGTGGAGGCAATGAGCAGTTCTTC.

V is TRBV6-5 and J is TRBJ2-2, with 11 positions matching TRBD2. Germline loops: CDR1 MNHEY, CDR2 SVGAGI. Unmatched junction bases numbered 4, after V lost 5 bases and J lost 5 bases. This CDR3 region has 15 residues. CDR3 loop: CASSLAGGWTGELFF. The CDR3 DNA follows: TGTGCCAGCAGTCTAGCGGGGGGTTGGACCGGGGAGCTGTTTTTT.

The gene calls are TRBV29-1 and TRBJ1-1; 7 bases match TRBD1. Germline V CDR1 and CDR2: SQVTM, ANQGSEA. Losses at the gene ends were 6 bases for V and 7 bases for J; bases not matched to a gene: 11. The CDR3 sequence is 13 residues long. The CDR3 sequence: CSVALTGTLEAFF. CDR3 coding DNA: TGCAGCGTAGCTCTGACAGGGACCCTTGAAGCTTTCTTT.

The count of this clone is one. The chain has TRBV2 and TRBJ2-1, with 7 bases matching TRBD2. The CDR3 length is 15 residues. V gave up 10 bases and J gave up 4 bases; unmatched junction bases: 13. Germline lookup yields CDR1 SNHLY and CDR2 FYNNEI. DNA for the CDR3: TGTGCCACCGCGGAAGCTAGCGGAGAATACAATGAGCAGTTCTTC. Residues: CATAEASGEYNEQFF.

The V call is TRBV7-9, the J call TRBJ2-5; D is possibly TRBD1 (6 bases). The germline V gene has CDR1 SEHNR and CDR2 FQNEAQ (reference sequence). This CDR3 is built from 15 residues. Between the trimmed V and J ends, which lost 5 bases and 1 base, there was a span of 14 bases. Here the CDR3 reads CASSALDSSQETQYF. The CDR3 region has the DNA TGTGCCAGCAGCGCATTGGACAGCTCCCAAGAGACCCAGTACTTC.

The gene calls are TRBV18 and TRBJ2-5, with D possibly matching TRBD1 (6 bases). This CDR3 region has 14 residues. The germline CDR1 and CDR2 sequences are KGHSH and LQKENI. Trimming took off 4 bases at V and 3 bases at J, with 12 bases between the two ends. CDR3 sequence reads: CASSLDQGKETQYF. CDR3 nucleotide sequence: TGTGCCAGCTCACTCGACCAGGGGAAAGAGACCCAGTACTTC.

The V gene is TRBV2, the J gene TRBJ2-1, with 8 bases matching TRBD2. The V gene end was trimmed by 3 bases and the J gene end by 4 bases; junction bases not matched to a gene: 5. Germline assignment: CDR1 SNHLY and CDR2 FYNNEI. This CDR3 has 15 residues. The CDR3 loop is CASSDAGGEYNEQFF. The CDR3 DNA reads TGTGCCAGCAGTGATGCGGGGGGAGAGTACAATGAGCAGTTCTTC.

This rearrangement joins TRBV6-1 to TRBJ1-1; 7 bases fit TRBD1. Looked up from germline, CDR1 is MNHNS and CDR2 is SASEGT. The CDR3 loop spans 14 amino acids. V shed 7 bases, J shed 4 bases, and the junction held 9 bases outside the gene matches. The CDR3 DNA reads TGTGCCAGCAATCACAGGGGCAGAGGCACTGAAGCTTTCTTT. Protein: CASNHRGRGTEAFF.

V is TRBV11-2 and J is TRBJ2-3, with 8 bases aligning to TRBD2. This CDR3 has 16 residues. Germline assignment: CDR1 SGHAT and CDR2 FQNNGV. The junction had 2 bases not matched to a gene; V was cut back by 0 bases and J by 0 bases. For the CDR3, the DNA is TGTGCCAGCAGCTTAGAGGCTAGCGGGAGCACAGATACGCAGTATTTT. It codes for CASSLEASGSTDTQYF.

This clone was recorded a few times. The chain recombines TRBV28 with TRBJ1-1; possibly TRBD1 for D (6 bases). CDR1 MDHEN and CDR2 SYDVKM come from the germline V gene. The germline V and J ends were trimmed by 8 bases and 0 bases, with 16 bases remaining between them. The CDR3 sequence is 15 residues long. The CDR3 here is CASVGGAWVNTEAFF. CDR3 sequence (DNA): TGTGCCAGCGTGGGGGGGGCTTGGGTGAACACTGAAGCTTTCTTT.

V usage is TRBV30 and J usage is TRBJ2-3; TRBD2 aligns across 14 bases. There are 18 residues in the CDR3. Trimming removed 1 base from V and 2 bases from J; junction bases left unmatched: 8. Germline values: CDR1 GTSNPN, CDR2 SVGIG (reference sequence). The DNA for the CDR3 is TGTGCCTGGAGTGGGGGACTAGCGGGGGTAATTAACACAGATACGCAGTATTTT. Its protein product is CAWSGGLAGVINTDTQYF.